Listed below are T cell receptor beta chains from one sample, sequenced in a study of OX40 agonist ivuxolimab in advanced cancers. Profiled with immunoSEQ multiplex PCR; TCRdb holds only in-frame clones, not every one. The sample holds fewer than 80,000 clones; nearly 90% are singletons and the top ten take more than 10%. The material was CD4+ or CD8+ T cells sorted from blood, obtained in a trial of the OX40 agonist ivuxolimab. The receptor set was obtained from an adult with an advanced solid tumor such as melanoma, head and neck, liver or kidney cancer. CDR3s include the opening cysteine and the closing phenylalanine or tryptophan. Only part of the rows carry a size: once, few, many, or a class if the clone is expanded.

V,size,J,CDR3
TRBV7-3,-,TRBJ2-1,CASSSSGGNEQFF
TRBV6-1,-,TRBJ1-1,CASSETGAGAEAFF
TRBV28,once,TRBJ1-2,CASSLGRYYGYTF
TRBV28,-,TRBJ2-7,CASSHPSSYEQYF
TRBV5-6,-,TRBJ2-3,CASSLGPAGTDTQYF
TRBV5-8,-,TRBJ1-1,CASSQWENTEAFF
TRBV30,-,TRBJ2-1,CAWSGPSEQFF
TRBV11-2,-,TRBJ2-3,CASSSTGVQYF
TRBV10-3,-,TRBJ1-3,CAISAGQPGNTIYF
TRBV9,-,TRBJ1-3,CASSGRDAGNTIYF
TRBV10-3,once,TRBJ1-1,CATGNTEAFF
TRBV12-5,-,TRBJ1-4,CASGSPGDREGLEKLFF
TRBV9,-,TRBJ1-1,CASSVGSENTEAFF
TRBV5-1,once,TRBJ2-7,CASSLTMSYEQYF
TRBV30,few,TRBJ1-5,CAWSVQLEQPQHF
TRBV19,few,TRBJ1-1,CASSVDGNTEAFF
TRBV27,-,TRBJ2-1,CASSLTLADSYNEQFF
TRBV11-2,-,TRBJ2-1,CASSKGQGVDNEQFF
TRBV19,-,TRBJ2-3,CASSMGPFTDTQYF
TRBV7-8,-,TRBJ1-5,CASSRWGDSNQPQHF
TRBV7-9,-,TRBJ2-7,CASSLGGLMGQYF
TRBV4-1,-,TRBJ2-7,CASSQTVDTTYEQYF
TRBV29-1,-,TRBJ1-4,CSARGEVREKLFF
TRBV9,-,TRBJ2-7,CASSEGGNSYEQYF
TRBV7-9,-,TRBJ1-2,CASSPFKVWGQSYTF
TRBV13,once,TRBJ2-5,CASSLGLAGATYQETQYF
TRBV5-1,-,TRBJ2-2,CASSLAFISGSATGELFF
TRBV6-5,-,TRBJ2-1,CASSYGGGVEQFF
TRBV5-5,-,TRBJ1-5,CASSFFLGQNQPQHF
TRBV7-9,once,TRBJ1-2,CASSFGTTGYTF
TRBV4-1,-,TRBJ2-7,CASSQEPAQLYEQYF
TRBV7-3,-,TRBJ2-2,CASRGGTGELFF
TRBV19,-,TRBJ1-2,CALSGDYGYTF
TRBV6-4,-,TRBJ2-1,CASSVRMGAGNEQFF
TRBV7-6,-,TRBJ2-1,CASSFGGDWNEQFF
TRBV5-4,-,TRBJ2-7,CASRSGTDNYEQYF
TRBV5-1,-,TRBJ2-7,CASSLEDEDEQYF
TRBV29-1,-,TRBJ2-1,CSVRGRRPRSSYNEQFF
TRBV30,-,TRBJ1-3,CAWSVPGTGGGGNTIYF
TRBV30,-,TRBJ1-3,CAWGPAGGRGNTIYF
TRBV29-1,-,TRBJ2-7,CSVESRTPPYEQYF
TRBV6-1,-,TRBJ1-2,CASIEGQGAYNYGYTF
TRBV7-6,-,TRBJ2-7,CASSRPGTGSYEQYF
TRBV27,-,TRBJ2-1,CASSLSGAGWGEQFF
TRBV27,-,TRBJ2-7,CASSSRERSSYEQYF
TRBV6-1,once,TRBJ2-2,CASNWGTGELFF
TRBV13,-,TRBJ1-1,CASSPTVNTEAFF
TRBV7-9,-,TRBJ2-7,CASSLGGLHHEQYF
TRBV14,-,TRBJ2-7,CASSQAGTGIKAYEQYF
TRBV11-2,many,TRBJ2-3,CASSLAGVETQYF